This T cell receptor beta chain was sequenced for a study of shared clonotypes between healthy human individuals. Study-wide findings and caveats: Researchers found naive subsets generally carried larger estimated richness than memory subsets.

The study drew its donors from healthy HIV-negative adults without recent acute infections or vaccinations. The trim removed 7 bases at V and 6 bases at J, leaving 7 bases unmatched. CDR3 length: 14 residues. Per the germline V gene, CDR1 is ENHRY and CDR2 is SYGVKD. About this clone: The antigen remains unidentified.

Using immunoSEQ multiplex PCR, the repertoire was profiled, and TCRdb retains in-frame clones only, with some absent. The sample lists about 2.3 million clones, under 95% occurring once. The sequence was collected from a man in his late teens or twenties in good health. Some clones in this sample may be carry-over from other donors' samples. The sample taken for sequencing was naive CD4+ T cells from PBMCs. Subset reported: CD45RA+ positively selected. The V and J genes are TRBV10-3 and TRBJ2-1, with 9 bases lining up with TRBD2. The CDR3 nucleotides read TGTGCCATCAACGCGGAGACTAGCGGCAATGAGCAGTTCTTC. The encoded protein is CAINAETSGNEQFF.